The 7 T cell receptor beta chains presented below share a single source sample, sequenced in a study of T cells in narcolepsy. The assay was immunoSEQ multiplex PCR, and TCRdb's table has in-frame clones only and misses some. The sample lists tens of thousands of clones; 80% to 90% were seen once. The sequenced sample was CD45RA- memory CD4+ T cells from PBMCs. The source is a human donor with narcolepsy.

The chain joins TRBV5-7 to TRBJ2-7; TRBD1 matches 7 bases. TRBV5-7 is labeled an ORF, and its function is uncertain. V shed 4 bases, J shed 2 bases, and the junction held 6 bases outside the gene matches. The length of the CDR3 is 14 residues. CDR3 bases: TGTGCCAGCAGCCGGGGACAGAGTACCTACGAGCAGTACTTC. This gives the protein CASSRGQSTYEQYF.

The chain recombines TRBV7-6 with TRBJ2-7; TRBD1 matches at 10 bases. Trimming took 5 bases from V and 0 from J; bases not matched to a gene: 4. CDR3 length: 15 amino acids. Germline CDR1 and CDR2: SGHVS and FNYEAQ. CDR3 DNA sequence: TGTGCCAGCAGCCGACAGGGGGCCTACTCCTACGAGCAGTACTTC. It is translated as CASSRQGAYSYEQYF.

The chain couples TRBV18 to TRBJ2-7; D is unresolved. The germline V and J ends were trimmed by 3 bases and 2 bases, with 14 bases remaining between them. Germline V gives CDR1 KGHSH, CDR2 LQKENI. The CDR3 is 15 residues long. The CDR3 loop is CASSPPLAAAYEQYF. Here the CDR3 DNA reads TGTGCCAGCTCACCCCCCCTTGCGGCCGCCTACGAGCAGTACTTC. Filled out from reference TRBV18 and TRBJ2-7, the complete variable domain reads NAGVMQNPRHLVRRRGQEARLRCSPMKGHSHVYWYRQLPEEGLKFMVYLQKENIIDESGMPKERFSAEFPKEGPSILRIQQVVRGDSAAYFCASSPPLAAAYEQYFGPGTRLTVT.

Regarding this clone: This specimen includes other DNA sequences encoding the same CDR3. This rearrangement joins TRBV13 to TRBJ2-1; possibly TRBD1 or TRBD2 for D (5 bases each). V was pared by 2 bases and J by 11 bases, with 16 bases between. This CDR3 is built from 14 residues. Looked up from germline, CDR1 is PRHDT and CDR2 is FYEKMQ (reference sequence). The CDR3 sequence is CASSLPSRDLKQFF. Here the CDR3 DNA reads TGTGCCAGCAGCTTACCATCAAGGGACCTAAAGCAGTTCTTC.

The chain has TRBV7-6 and TRBJ2-2; 12 nucleotides line up with TRBD2. CDR3 length equals 16 residues. Germline assignment: CDR1 SGHVS and CDR2 FNYEAQ. With V trimmed by 8 bases and J by 7 bases, 11 bases remained unmatched. CDR3 sequence (DNA): TGTGCCAGCGGGCCCCTAGCGGGAGGGAGAAGCGGGGAGCTGTTTTTT. It specifies CASGPLAGGRSGELFF.

V gene TRBV28 combines with J gene TRBJ2-3; no firm D call. Germline CDR1 MDHEN, CDR2 SYDVKM. The CDR3 extends over 14 amino acids. V was trimmed by 7 bases and J by 3 bases, leaving 14 bases between them. CDR3 sequence: CASKPARATDTQYF. The CDR3 coding sequence is TGTGCCAGCAAGCCAGCGAGAGCAACAGATACGCAGTATTTT.

The rearrangement links TRBV19 to TRBJ2-2; D may match TRBD1 or TRBD2 (5 bases each). Germline values: CDR1 LNHDA, CDR2 SQIVND (reference sequence). Trimming removed 1 base from V and 4 bases from J, with 13 bases in between. This CDR3 contains 16 residues. CDR3 residues: CASSIVPGRLTGELFF. In DNA, the CDR3 is TGTGCCAGTAGTATAGTCCCGGGACGACTCACCGGGGAGCTGTTTTTT.